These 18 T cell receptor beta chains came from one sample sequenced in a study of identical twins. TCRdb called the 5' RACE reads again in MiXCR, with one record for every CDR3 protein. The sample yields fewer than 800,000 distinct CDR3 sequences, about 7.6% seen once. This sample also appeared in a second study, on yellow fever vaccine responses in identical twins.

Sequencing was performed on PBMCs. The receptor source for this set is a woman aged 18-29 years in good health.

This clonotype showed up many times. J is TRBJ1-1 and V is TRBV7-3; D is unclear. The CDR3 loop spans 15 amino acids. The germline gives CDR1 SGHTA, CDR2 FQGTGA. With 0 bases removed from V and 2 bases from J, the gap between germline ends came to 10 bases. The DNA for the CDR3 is TGTGCCAGCAGCTTAACTGGGAAGGGCAACACTGAAGCTTTCTTT. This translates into CASSLTGKGNTEAFF.

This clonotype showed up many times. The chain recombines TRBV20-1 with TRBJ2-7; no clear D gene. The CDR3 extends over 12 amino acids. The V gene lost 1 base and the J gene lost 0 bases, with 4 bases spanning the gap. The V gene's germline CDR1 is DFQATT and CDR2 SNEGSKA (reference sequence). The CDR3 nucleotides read TGCAGTGCTAGAGGGACCTCCTACGAGCAGTACTTC. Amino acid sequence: CSARGTSYEQYF.

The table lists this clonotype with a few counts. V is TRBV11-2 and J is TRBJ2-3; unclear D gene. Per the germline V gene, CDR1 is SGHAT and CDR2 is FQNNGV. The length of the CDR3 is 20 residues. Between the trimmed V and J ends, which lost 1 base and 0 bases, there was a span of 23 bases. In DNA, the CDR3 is TGTGCCAGCAGCTTAGGTCCCCTTCGATTGAAGGTTTCTAGCACAGATACGCAGTATTTT. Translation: CASSLGPLRLKVSSTDTQYF.

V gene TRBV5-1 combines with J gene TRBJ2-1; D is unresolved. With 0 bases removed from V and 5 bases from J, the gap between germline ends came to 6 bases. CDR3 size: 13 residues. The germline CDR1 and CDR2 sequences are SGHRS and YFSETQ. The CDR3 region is CASSLVADNEQFF. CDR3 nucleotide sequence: TGCGCCAGCAGCTTGGTGGCAGACAATGAGCAGTTCTTC.

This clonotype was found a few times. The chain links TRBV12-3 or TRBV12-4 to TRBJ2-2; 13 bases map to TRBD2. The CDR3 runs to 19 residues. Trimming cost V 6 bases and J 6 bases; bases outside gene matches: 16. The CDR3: CASRAGTSGVLGGSGELFF. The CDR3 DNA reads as TGTGCCAGCAGGGCCGGGACTAGCGGGGTACTTGGAGGGTCCGGGGAGCTGTTTTTT.

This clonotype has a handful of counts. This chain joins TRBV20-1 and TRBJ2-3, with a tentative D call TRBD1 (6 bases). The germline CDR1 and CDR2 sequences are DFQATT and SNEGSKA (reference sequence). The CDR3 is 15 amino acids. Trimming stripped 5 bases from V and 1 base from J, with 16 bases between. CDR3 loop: CSASQYDRRTDTQYF. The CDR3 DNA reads TGCAGTGCTTCGCAGTATGACAGGCGCACAGATACGCAGTATTTT.

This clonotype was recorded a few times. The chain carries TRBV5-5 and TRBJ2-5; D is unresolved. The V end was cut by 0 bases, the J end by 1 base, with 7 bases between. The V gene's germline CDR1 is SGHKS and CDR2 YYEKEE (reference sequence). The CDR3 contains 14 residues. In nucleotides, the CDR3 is TGTGCCAGCAGCTTGGTGGGCCTCCAAGAGACCCAGTACTTC. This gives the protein CASSLVGLQETQYF.

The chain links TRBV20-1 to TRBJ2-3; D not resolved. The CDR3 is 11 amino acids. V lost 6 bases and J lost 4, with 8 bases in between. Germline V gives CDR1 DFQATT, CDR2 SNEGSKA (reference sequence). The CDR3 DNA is TGCAGTGCAAGGAGTGCAGATACGCAGTATTTT. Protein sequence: CSARSADTQYF.

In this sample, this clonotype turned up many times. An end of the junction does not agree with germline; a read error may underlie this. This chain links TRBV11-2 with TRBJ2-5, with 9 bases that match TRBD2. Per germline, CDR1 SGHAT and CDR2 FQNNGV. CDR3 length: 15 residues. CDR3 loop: CASSPLAGRKEIQYF. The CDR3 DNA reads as TGTGCCAGCAGCCCTCTAGCGGGAAGAAAGGAGATCCAGTACTTC.

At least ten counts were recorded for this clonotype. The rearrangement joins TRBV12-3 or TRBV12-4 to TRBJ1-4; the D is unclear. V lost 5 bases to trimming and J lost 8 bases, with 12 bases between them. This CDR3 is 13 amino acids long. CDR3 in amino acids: CASSGQAGEKLFF. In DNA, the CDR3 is TGTGCCAGCAGTGGCCAAGCTGGGGAAAAACTGTTTTTT.

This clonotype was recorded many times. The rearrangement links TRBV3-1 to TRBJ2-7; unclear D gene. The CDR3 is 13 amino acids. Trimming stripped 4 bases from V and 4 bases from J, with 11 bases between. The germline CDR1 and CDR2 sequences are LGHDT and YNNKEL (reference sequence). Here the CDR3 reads CASSPRAEYEQYF. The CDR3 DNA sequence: TGTGCCAGCAGCCCCCGGGCAGAATACGAGCAGTACTTC.

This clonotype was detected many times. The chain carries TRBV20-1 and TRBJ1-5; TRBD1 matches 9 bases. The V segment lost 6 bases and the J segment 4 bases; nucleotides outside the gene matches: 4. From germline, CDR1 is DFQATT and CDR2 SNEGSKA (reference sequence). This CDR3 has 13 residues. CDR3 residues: CSATGTGNQPQHF. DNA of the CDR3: TGCAGTGCCACCGGGACAGGGAATCAGCCCCAGCATTTT.

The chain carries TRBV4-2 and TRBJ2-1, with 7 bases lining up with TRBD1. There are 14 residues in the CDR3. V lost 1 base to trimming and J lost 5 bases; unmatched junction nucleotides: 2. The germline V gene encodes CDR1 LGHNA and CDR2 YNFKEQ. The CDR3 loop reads CASSQGQGNNEQFF. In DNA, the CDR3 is TGTGCCAGCAGCCAAGGACAGGGAAACAATGAGCAGTTCTTC.

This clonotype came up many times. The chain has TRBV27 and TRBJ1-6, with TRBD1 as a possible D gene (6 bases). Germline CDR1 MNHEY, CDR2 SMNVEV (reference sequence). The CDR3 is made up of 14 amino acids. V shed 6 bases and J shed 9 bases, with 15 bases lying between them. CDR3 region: CASSPGGGGSPLHF. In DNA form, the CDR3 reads TGTGCCAGCAGCCCCGGCGGGGGCGGTTCACCCCTCCACTTT.

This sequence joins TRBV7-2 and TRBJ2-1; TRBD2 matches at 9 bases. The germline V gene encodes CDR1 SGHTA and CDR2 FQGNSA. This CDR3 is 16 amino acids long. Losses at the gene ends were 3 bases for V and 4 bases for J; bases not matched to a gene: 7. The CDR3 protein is CASSLRTSATYNEQFF. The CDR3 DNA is TGTGCCAGCAGCTTGAGGACTAGCGCGACGTACAATGAGCAGTTCTTC.

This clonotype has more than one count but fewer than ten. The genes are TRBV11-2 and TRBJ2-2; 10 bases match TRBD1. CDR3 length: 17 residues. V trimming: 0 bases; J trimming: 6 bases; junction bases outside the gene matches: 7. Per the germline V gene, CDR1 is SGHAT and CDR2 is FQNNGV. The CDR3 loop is CASSLDVGTGVSGELFF. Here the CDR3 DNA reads TGTGCCAGCAGCTTAGATGTTGGGACAGGGGTTTCCGGGGAGCTGTTTTTT.

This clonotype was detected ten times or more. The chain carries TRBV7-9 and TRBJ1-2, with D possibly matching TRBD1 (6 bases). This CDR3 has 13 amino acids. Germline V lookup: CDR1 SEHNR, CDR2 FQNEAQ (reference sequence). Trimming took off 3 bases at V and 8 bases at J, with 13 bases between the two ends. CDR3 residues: CASSLSGAGGYTF. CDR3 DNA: TGTGCCAGCAGCTTGTCGGGGGCGGGAGGCTACACCTTC. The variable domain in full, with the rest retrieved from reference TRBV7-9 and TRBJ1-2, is DTGVSQNPRHKITKRGQNVTFRCDPISEHNRLYWYRQTLGQGPEFLTYFQNEAQLEKSRLLSDRFSAERPKGSFSTLEIQRTEQGDSAMYLCASSLSGAGGYTFGSGTRLTVV.

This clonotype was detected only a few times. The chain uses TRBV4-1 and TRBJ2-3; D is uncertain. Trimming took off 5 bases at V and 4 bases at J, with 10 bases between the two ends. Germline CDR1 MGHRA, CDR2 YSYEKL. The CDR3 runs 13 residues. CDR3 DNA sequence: TGCGCCAGCAGCGAACGTGTTGCAGATACGCAGTATTTT. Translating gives CASSERVADTQYF.